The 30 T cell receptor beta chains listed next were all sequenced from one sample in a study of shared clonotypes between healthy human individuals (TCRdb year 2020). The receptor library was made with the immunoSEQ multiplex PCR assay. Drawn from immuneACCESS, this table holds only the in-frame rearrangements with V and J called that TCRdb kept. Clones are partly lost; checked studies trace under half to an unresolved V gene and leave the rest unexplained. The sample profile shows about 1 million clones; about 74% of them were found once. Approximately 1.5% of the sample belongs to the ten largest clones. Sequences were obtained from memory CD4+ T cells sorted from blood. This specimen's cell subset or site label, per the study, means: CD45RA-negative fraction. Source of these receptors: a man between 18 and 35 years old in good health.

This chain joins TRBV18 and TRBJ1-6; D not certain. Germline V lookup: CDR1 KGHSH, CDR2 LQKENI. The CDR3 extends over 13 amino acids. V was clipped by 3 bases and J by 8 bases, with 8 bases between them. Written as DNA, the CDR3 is TGTGCCAGCTCACCTCTAGATGATTCACCCCTCCACTTT. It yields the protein CASSPLDDSPLHF. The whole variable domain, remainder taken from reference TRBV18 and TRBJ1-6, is NAGVMQNPRHLVRRRGQEARLRCSPMKGHSHVYWYRQLPEEGLKFMVYLQKENIIDESGMPKERFSAEFPKEGPSILRIQQVVRGDSAAYFCASSPLDDSPLHFGNGTRLTVT.

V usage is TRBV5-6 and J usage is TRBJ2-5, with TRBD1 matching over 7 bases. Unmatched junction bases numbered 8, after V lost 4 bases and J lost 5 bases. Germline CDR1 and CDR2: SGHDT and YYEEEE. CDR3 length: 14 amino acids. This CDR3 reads CASSLVDRDETQYF. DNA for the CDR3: TGTGCCAGCAGCCTGGTCGACAGGGATGAGACCCAGTACTTC.

The CDR3 nucleotides read TGTGCCAGCTCACCACGGTCCCAGGAAGCTTTCTTT. It is translated as CASSPRSQEAFF. V and J are TRBV18 and TRBJ1-1; D unresolved. Germline CDR1 and CDR2: KGHSH and LQKENI. V dropped 1 base and J dropped 8 bases, with 8 bases sitting between them. CDR3 length: 12 amino acids.

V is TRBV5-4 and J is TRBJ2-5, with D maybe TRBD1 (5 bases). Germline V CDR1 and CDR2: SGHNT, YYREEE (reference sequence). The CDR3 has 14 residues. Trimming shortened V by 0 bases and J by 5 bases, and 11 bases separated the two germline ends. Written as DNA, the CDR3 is TGTGCCAGCAGCTTGGCCGGAAACAGGGAGACCCAGTACTTC. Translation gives CASSLAGNRETQYF.

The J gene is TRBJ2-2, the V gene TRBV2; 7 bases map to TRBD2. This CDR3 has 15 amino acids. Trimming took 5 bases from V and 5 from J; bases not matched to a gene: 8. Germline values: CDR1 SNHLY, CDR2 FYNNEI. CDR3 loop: CASSPGLGGTGELFF. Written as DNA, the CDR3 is TGTGCCAGCAGTCCAGGACTAGGCGGGACCGGGGAGCTGTTTTTT.

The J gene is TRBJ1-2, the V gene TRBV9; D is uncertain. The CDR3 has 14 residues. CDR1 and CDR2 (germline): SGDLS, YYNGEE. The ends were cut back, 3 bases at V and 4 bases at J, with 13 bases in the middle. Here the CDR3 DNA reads TGTGCCAGCAGCGCCACCGTGCAGGCCTATGGCTACACCTTC. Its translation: CASSATVQAYGYTF.

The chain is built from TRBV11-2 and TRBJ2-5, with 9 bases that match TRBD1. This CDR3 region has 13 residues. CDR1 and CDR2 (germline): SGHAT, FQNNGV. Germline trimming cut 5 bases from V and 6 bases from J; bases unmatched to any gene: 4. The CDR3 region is CASSPGTGKTQYF. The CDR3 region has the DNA TGTGCCAGCAGCCCCGGGACAGGGAAGACCCAGTACTTC.

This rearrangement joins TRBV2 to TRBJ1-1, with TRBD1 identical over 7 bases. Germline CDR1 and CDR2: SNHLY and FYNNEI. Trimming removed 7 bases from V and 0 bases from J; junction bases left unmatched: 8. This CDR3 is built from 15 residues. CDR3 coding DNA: TGTGCCAGCACTTTGGAACAGGGGATGAACACTGAAGCTTTCTTT. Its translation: CASTLEQGMNTEAFF.

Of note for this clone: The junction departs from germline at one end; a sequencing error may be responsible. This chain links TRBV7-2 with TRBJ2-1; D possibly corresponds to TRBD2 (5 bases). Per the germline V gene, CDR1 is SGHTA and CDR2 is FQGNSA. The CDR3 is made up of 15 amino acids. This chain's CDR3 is CASSLAPGLEDEQFF. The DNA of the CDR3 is TGTGCCAGCAGCCTAGCCCCAGGCCTCGAGGATGAGCAGTTCTTC.

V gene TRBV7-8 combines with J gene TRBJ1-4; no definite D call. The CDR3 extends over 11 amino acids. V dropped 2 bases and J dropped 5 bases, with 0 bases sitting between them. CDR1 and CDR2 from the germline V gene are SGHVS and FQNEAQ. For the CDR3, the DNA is TGTGCCAGCAGCTTAAATGAAAAACTGTTTTTT. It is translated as CASSLNEKLFF.

This chain's CDR3 is CASSPTGQGATDTQYF. CDR3 sequence (DNA): TGTGCCAGCTCACCAACAGGACAGGGGGCAACAGATACGCAGTATTTT. The chain recombines TRBV18 with TRBJ2-3, with 11 bases lining up with TRBD1. Germline lookup yields CDR1 KGHSH and CDR2 LQKENI. Losses at the gene ends were 2 bases for V and 3 bases for J; bases not matched to a gene: 4. The CDR3 has 16 amino acids.

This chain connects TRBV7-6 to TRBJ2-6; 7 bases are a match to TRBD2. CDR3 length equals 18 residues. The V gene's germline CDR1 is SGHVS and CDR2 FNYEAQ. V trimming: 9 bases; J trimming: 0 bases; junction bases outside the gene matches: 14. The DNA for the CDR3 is TGTGCCAGTACCTTAAGGGAGGGGAGGAACTCTGGGGCCAACGTCCTGACTTTC. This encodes CASTLREGRNSGANVLTF.

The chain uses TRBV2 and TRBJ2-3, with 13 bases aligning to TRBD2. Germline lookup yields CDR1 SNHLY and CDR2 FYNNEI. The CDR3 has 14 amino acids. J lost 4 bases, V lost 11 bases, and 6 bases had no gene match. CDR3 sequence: CAGRLAGGSDTQYF. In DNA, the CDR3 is TGTGCCGGCCGACTAGCGGGGGGCTCAGATACGCAGTATTTT.

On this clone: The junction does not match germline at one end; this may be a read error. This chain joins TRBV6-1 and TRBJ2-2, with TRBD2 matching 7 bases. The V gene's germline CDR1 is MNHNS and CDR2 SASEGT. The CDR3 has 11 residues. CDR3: CASSRGGGLFF. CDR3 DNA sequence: TGTGCCAGCAGTCGTGGGGGGGGGCTGTTTTTT.

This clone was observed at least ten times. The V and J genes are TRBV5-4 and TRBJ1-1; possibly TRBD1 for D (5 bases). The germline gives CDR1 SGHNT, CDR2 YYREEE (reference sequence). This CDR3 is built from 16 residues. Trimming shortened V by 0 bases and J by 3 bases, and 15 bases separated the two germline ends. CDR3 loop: CASSLGVRQGDTEAFF. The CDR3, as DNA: TGTGCCAGCAGCTTGGGGGTCAGGCAGGGCGACACTGAAGCTTTCTTT.

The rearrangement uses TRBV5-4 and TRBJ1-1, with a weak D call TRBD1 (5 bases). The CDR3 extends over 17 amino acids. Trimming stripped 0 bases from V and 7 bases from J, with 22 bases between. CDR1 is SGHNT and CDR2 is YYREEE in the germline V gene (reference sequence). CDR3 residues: CASSLEAGVRASSEAFF. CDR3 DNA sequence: TGTGCCAGCAGCTTGGAGGCGGGGGTTAGGGCTAGTAGTGAAGCTTTCTTT. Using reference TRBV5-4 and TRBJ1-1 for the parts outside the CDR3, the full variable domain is ETGVTQSPTHLIKTRGQQVTLRCSSQSGHNTVSWYQQALGQGPQFIFQYYREEENGRGNFPPRFSGLQFPNYSSELNVNALELDDSALYLCASSLEAGVRASSEAFFGQGTRLTVV.

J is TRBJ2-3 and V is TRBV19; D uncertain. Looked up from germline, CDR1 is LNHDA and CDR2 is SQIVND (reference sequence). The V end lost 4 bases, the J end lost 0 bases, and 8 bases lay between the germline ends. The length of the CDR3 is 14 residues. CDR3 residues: CASSREFSTDTQYF. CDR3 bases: TGTGCCAGTAGTAGAGAGTTTAGCACAGATACGCAGTATTTT.

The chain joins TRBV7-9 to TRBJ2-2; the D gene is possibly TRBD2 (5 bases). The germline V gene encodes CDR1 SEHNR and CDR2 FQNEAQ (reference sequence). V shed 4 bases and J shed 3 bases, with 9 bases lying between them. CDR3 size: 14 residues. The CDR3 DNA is TGTGCCAGCAGCTGGAAGAGGGACACCGGGGAGCTGTTTTTT. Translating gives CASSWKRDTGELFF.

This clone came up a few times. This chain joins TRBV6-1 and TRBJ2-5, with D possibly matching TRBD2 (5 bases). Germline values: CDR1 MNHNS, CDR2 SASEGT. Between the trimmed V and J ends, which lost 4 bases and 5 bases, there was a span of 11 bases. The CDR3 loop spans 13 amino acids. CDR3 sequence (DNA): TGTGCCAGCAGTGGACTAATAAGGGAGACCCAGTACTTC. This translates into CASSGLIRETQYF.

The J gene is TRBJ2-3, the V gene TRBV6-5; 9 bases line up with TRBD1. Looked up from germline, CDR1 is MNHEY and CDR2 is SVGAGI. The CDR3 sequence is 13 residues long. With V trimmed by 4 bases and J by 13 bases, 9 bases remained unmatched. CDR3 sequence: CASSSGQGPPEYF. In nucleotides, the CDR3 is TGTGCCAGCAGTTCGGGACAGGGTCCCCCTGAGTATTTT.

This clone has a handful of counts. The CDR3 sequence: CASSAQLAGAGYEQYF. CDR3 DNA: TGTGCCAGCAGCGCTCAACTAGCGGGAGCGGGCTACGAGCAGTACTTC. The chain employs TRBV7-2 and TRBJ2-7, with 11 bases lining up with TRBD2. Looked up from germline, CDR1 is SGHTA and CDR2 is FQGNSA. After removal of 5 bases from V and 3 bases from J, the junction contained 9 bases not matched to a gene. This CDR3 has 16 amino acids.

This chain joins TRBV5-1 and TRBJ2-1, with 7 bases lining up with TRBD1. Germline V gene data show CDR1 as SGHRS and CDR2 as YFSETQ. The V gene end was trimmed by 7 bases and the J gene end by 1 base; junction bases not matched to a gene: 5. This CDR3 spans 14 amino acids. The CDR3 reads CASYPGQSYNEQFF. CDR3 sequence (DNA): TGCGCCAGCTACCCGGGACAGTCCTACAATGAGCAGTTCTTC. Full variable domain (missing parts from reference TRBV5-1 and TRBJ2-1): KAGVTQTPRYLIKTRGQQVTLSCSPISGHRSVSWYQQTPGQGLQFLFEYFSETQRNKGNFPGRFSGRQFSNSRSEMNVSTLELGDSALYLCASYPGQSYNEQFFGPGTRLTVL.

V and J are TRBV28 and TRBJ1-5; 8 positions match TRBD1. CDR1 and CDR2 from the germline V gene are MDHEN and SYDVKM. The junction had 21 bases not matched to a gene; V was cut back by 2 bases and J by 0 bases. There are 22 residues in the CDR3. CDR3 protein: CASSLLQGVQKYATYSNQPQHF. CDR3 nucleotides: TGTGCCAGCAGTTTACTACAGGGGGTGCAAAAATATGCGACCTATAGCAATCAGCCCCAGCATTTT. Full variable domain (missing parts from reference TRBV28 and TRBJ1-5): DVKVTQSSRYLVKRTGEKVFLECVQDMDHENMFWYRQDPGLGLRLIYFSYDVKMKEKGDIPEGYSVSREKKERFSLILESASTNQTSMYLCASSLLQGVQKYATYSNQPQHFGDGTRLSIL.

The CDR3 here is CASSAPDRSPYEQYF. The CDR3 DNA is TGCGCCAGCAGCGCTCCGGACAGGTCTCCCTACGAGCAGTACTTC. The chain carries TRBV5-1 and TRBJ2-7; TRBD1 agrees at 7 bases. The V gene's germline CDR1 is SGHRS and CDR2 YFSETQ. The CDR3 length is 15 residues. Trimming at V came to 4 bases and at J to 2 bases, leaving 9 bases not matched to a gene.

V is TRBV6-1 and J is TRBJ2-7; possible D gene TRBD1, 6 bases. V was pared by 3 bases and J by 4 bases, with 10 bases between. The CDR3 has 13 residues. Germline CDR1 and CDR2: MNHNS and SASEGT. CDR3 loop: CASSDQGWYEQYF. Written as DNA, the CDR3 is TGTGCCAGCAGTGATCAGGGGTGGTACGAGCAGTACTTC.

CDR3 protein: CASSLMQQETQYF. The CDR3 bases are TGCGCCAGCAGCTTGATGCAACAAGAGACCCAGTACTTC. This chain connects TRBV5-1 to TRBJ2-5; D uncertain. Germline assignment: CDR1 SGHRS and CDR2 YFSETQ. With 1 base removed from V and 2 bases from J, the gap between germline ends came to 6 bases. This CDR3 is built from 13 residues.

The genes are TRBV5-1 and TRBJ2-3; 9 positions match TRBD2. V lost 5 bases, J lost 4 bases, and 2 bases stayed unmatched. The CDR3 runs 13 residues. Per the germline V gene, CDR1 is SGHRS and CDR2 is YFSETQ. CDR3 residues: CASSRTSADTQYF. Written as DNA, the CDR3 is TGCGCCAGCAGTCGGACTAGCGCAGATACGCAGTATTTT.

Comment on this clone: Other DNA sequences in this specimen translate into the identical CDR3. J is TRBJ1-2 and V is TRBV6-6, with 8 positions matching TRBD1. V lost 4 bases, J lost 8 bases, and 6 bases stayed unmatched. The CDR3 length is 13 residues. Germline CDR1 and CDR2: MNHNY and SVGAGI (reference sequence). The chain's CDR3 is CASSLTGGSGYTF. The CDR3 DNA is TGTGCCAGCAGTTTAACAGGGGGTTCGGGCTACACCTTC.

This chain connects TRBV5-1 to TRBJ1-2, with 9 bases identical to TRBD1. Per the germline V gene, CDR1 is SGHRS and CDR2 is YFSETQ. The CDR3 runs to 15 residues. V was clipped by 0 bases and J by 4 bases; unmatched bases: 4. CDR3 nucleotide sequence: TGCGCCAGCAGCTTGGGGGGACAGGGCCCCTATGGCTACACCTTC. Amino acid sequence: CASSLGGQGPYGYTF.

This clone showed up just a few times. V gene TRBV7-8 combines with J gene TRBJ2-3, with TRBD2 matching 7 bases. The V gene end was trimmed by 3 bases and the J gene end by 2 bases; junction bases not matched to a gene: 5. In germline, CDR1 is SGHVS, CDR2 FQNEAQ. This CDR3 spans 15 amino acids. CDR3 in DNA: TGTGCCAGCAGCTTGAGCGGGGCCTACACAGATACGCAGTATTTT. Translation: CASSLSGAYTDTQYF.